This T cell receptor (beta chain) was captured by sequencing in a study of CD8 T cells in ankylosing spondylitis. Findings and limits, study-wide: Disease-linked clones reportedly concentrated significantly in matched ankylosing spondylitis synovial fluid. The authors found the disease-linked clones to be CD8+ and relatively rare in peripheral blood. Seemingly characteristic of ankylosing spondylitis blood was a TCR beta motif consisting of eight highly homologous variants.

This clonotype was observed at least ten times. Its cognate antigen is unknown. The CDR3 runs 12 residues. The germline CDR1 and CDR2 sequences are LGHDT and YNNKEL (reference sequence). The trim removed 11 bases at V and 3 bases at J, leaving 6 bases unmatched. Quantitative 5'-RACE with molecular barcodes was used to make the TCR beta libraries. Via MiXCR, TCRdb re-called the 5' RACE reads, giving one row per CDR3 protein. The profile shows about 240,000 distinct CDR3 sequences, 8.6% of them singletons. The clonotype comes from a male donor with ankylosing spondylitis or in good health (not recorded which). The chain recombines TRBV3-1 with TRBJ1-2; 7 positions match TRBD1. Sequencing was performed on blood, either unsorted or a sorted T cell fraction (not recorded which). DNA for the CDR3: TGTGCCTCAGGGGGACTCTACTATGGCTACACCTTC. As protein: CASGGLYYGYTF.